This TCR beta chain was captured by sequencing in a study of shared clonotypes between healthy human individuals (dated by TCRdb to 2020 to 2021). Context from the whole study: The cohort comprised a couple of women and a few men aged 18 to 49 years. To increase sequencing depth and limit assay-specific biases, TCR repertoire library preparation and sequencing were carried out by different laboratories using diverse techniques. Between about 0.94 and 8.9 billion PBMCs per donor were obtained by leukapheresis. The study deeply sequenced blood TCR repertoires of several healthy adults to estimate repertoire size and the extent of clonotype sharing between individuals. For each donor, CD4 naive and CD4 memory were each given three plates, CD8 naive was given two plates, and CD8 memory was given one plate.

The donors were healthy, HIV-negative adults with no recently reported acute infections or vaccinations. Only Caucasian adults living in Nashville, Tennessee, USA were represented among the donors. CD4+ T cells were enriched by magnetic negative selection; naive cells were then positively selected on CD45RA, and the negative fraction formed the memory subset. After blood collection by leukapheresis, PBMCs were isolated using Ficoll-Histopaque density gradient centrifugation and then cryopreserved in the vapor phase of liquid nitrogen. Analytical flow cytometry was used to check the purity and quantity of every magnetically sorted T cell population. Genomic DNA was isolated from each sorted fraction and quantified by UV absorbance on a Nanodrop 2000c. The germline ends are 11 bases apart after V is trimmed by 4 bases and J by 0 bases. Inclusive of the bounding cysteine and phenylalanine, the CDR3 is 14 residues long. The only DNA kept is the CDR3, 42 bases in frame from the first base. CDR1 SGDLS and CDR2 YYNGEE are derived from the germline V gene.

Using the deep immunoSEQ assay, multiplex PCR amplified TCR CDR3 regions from genomic DNA. Extracted genomic DNA from each cell subset was spread evenly across all wells of several immunoSEQ 96-well plates, with each plate serving as a replicate. For sorted subsets, roughly 200 ng of genomic DNA, equivalent to around 30,000 T cell genomes, went into each replicate PCR. Purified libraries were quantified with a Qubit 3.0 fluorometer, sized on a Bioanalyzer 2100, and re-quantified with the KAPA Library Quantification kit. Every immunoSEQ 96-well plate was sequenced on a separate single-read 150-cycle Illumina NextSeq 550 flow cell. The authors' analysis ran thus. Because only junctional sequences without quality scores were contained in the immunoSEQ output, filtering matching that applied to full-length reads could not be performed. To assign V/J genes and CDR3, sequences were annotated using PyIR, a Python wrapper for IgBLAST v1.9, with IMGT germline references. Any read was removed if the V/J assignment was weak (E-value above 1e-6), the CDR3 was missing, or the read contained stop codons, out-of-frame junctions, or ambiguous translated residues. V3J clonotypes were defined by identical inferred V gene, J gene, and CDR3 amino acid sequence. To compute the percentage overlap between repertoires, the number of shared unique clonotypes was divided by the size of the smaller repertoire. RTK rarefaction, the Chao1 estimator, and Recon v2.1 estimates of unobserved clonotypes were used to assess repertoire richness. Generation probabilities for all TCRbeta clonotypes obtained by the gDNA method from a handful of donors were computed using OLGA. TCRdb re-hosts the immuneACCESS table, in-frame sequences only. Its copies lack some clones; in the studies checked, an unresolved V gene accounts for under half of them, and the cause for the rest is not known. From that table come the V and J calls and clone size; the DNA was used to work out D and trimming. This sample holds over a million clones; roughly 95% were observed only once. The ten most abundant clones make up about 1% of the sample.

Comment on this clone: Its antigen remains unidentified. Base quality data are lacking; no much larger clone is found one base away.

General findings and caveats noted by the study authors: Incomplete sequencing was indicated by rarefaction of sorted-subset datasets, despite the large sequencing depth. Because the study included a small number of donors, the genetic and exposure-history diversity represented was limited. Sampling was restricted to blood, and TCR repertoires in tissues likely differ from the TCR repertoires found in blood. Larger estimated clonotype richness was generally found for naive subsets than for memory subsets. Pairwise subsampling led to the expectation that sequencing depth would affect the degree of clonotype sharing among donors. Across a handful of donors, roughly 5.1% of naive CD4, roughly 3.4% of naive CD8, approximately 2.5% of memory CD4, and 0.4% to 0.45% of memory CD8 clonotypes were shared. Higher generation probabilities were observed for clonotypes shared by all four sorted-subset donors than for non-shared clonotypes.

Here the chain combines TRBV9 and TRBJ2-7, with no reliable assignment of the D segment. The sample comprised naive CD4+ T cells sorted from blood. The meaning of the sample's cell subset or site label: CD45RA+ positively selected. The receptor was derived from a man between 25 and 39 years old in good health. CDR3 loop: CASSTTVNSYEQYF. The nucleotide sequence reads as follows: TGTGCCAGCAGCACCACAGTGAACTCCTACGAGCAGTACTTC.